This TCR beta chain came from a study of T-cell memory formation after mild COVID-19. Overall study: TCR clusters were largely donor specific.

Constant-segment primers and 5'RACE yielded cDNA libraries for TCR alpha and TCR beta, each carrying sample barcodes and UMIs. TCRdb independently ran MiXCR on the 5' RACE reads; one entry per CDR3 protein. The sample lists 250,000 to 300,000 distinct CDR3 sequences, about 17% occurring once. The study's findings and limits: For contracting clones, CD4+ ones sat mainly in CM and EM, CD8+ in EMRA.

This clonotype came up a few times. Its matching antigen is unknown. This receptor was obtained from a man between 18 and 29 years old who had mild COVID-19 (a few samples of this study predate the infection). Cell type and time point are not known. Sample: PBMCs or a T cell subset sorted from them (not recorded which).

The CDR3 is CASSWSGEYNEQFF. The DNA for the CDR3 is TGCGCCAGCAGCTGGAGCGGGGAATACAATGAGCAGTTCTTC. The chain combines TRBV5-1 with TRBJ2-1; 7 nucleotides agree with TRBD2. Germline lookup yields CDR1 SGHRS and CDR2 YFSETQ. With 3 bases clipped from V and 4 bases from J, the junction kept 4 bases outside the gene matches. CDR3 length: 14 amino acids.